The rows below give T cell receptor beta chains drawn from one sample of a study of prognosis after radiotherapy for stage I lung cancer. TCRdb used MiXCR to reprocess the multiplex PCR reads, holding one entry per CDR3 protein. This table has about 20,000 distinct CDR3 sequences, 35% to 45% appearing once. Sequences were derived from PBMCs, sampled before or after stereotactic body radiation therapy (not recorded which). All receptors derive from a donor aged 50 or older with non-small cell lung cancer. Both conserved end residues are part of each CDR3. D genes are given only for firm matches. Clone size is shown for a subset of rows, as once, few, many or a class of expanded clone.

d_call,v_call,clone_size,j_call,cdr3_aa,cdr3_nt
TRBD2,TRBV12-3/TRBV12-4,many,TRBJ2-1,CASSLYWREGLSNEQFF,TGTGCCAGCAGTTTGTATTGGCGGGAGGGCCTATCCAATGAGCAGTTCTTC
NA,TRBV12-3/TRBV12-4,NA,TRBJ2-1,CASSFQATYNEQFF,TGTGCCAGCAGTTTCCAGGCAACCTACAATGAGCAGTTCTTC
TRBD2,TRBV24-1,NA,TRBJ2-7,CATSYLLAGKRYF,TGTGCCACCAGTTATTTGCTAGCGGGAAAGCGGTACTTC
TRBD1,TRBV2,many,TRBJ1-1,CASWGQGSEAFF,TGTGCCAGCTGGGGACAGGGGAGTGAAGCTTTCTTT
NA,TRBV11-2,many,TRBJ2-5,CASSLVFETQYF,TGTGCCAGCAGCCTAGTGTTTGAGACCCAGTACTTC
NA,TRBV28,NA,TRBJ1-6,CVSSTRGSIGNSTLHF,TGTGTCAGCAGTACCCGTGGGTCAATCGGGAATTCAACCCTCCACTTT
TRBD2,TRBV29-1,few,TRBJ2-1,CSVRISGRGNNEQFF,TGCAGCGTTCGTATCAGCGGGAGGGGGAACAATGAGCAGTTCTTC
NA,TRBV30,NA,TRBJ1-2,CAWRVKLTYGYTF,TGTGCCTGGAGGGTGAAGCTGACCTATGGCTACACCTTC
NA,TRBV9,many,TRBJ2-5,CASSVGGGSSTRTETQYF,TGTGCCAGCAGCGTAGGAGGTGGAAGCTCTACCCGAACGGAGACCCAGTACTTC
NA,TRBV5-1,many,TRBJ2-1,CASSLDGFGEQFF,TGCGCCAGCAGCTTGGATGGGTTCGGTGAGCAGTTCTTC
NA,TRBV18,many,TRBJ1-5,CASSPQRSDQPQHF,TGTGCCAGCTCACCACAACGGAGTGATCAGCCCCAGCATTTT
TRBD2,TRBV7-3,medium-sized,TRBJ2-1,CASSLIGRRYNEQFF,TGTGCCAGCAGCTTAATCGGGAGGCGCTACAATGAGCAGTTCTTC
TRBD2,TRBV27,medium-sized,TRBJ2-3,CASGEREGHSTDTQYF,TGTGCCAGCGGGGAGCGGGAGGGCCACAGCACAGATACGCAGTATTTT
NA,TRBV20-1,NA,TRBJ2-3,CSVPWDIVTDTQYF,TGCAGTGTCCCCTGGGACATTGTCACAGATACGCAGTATTTT
NA,TRBV6-2/TRBV6-3,NA,TRBJ1-1,CASIYGGDMLTEAFF,TGTGCCAGCATTTATGGTGGGGATATGTTGACTGAAGCTTTCTTT
NA,TRBV19,many,TRBJ1-5,CASRVGHNSNQPQHF,TGTGCCAGTAGAGTTGGACACAATAGCAATCAGCCCCAGCATTTT
TRBD2,TRBV3-1,many,TRBJ2-7,CASSQSPGLASPYF,TGTGCCAGCAGCCAAAGCCCGGGACTAGCGAGTCCGTACTTC
NA,TRBV19,many,TRBJ1-1,CASSPGSANTEAFF,TGTGCCAGTAGCCCAGGGAGCGCGAACACTGAAGCTTTCTTT
TRBD1,TRBV30,NA,TRBJ2-7,CAWTGGNEQYF,TGTGCCTGGACAGGGGGTAACGAGCAGTACTTC
NA,TRBV28,NA,TRBJ1-5,CATRVRGEAHPQHF,TGTGCCACCCGGGTAAGAGGGGAAGCTCATCCCCAGCATTTT
TRBD1,TRBV19,many,TRBJ1-4,CASTNGDRNEKLFF,TGTGCCAGTACCAATGGGGACAGAAATGAAAAACTGTTTTTT
TRBD1,TRBV2,many,TRBJ2-1,CASRMGTGAYNEQFF,TGTGCCAGTCGTATGGGGACAGGGGCTTACAATGAGCAGTTCTTC
NA,TRBV15,many,TRBJ1-4,CATSRDRDEVEKLFF,TGTGCCACCAGCAGAGATAGGGACGAAGTTGAAAAACTGTTTTTT
NA,TRBV29-1,many,TRBJ2-7,CSGSDSYEQYF,TGCAGCGGATCGGACAGCTACGAGCAGTACTTC
NA,TRBV20-1,NA,TRBJ2-3,CSAESEDTDTQYF,TGCAGTGCCGAAAGCGAGGACACAGATACGCAGTATTTT
NA,TRBV7-2,NA,TRBJ1-5,CASSSTGGGTNQPQHF,TGTGCCAGCAGCTCGACAGGAGGAGGTACCAATCAGCCCCAGCATTTT
TRBD2,TRBV19,NA,TRBJ2-1,CSSSTLRTSGINNEQFF,TGTTCCAGTAGTACCCTAAGGACTAGCGGGATCAACAATGAGCAGTTCTTC
TRBD1,TRBV7-9,NA,TRBJ1-2,CASSSAGGASYGYTF,TGTGCCAGCAGCTCCGCAGGGGGCGCGAGCTATGGCTACACCTTC
TRBD2,TRBV27,NA,TRBJ2-7,CASSPFGDYQYF,TGTGCCAGCAGTCCCTTTGGGGACTATCAGTACTTC
TRBD1,TRBV6-1,NA,TRBJ2-1,CASDRQGSYNEQFF,TGTGCCAGCGACAGACAGGGGTCCTACAATGAGCAGTTCTTC
TRBD1,TRBV28,NA,TRBJ2-7,CASSSTGGYELYF,TGTGCCAGCAGCTCAACAGGGGGGTACGAGCTGTACTTC
NA,TRBV15,NA,TRBJ1-5,CATSRAQGRPQHF,TGTGCCACCAGCAGAGCCCAGGGCCGGCCCCAGCATTTT
NA,TRBV5-1,NA,TRBJ2-7,CASSFLSLDSGEQYF,TGCGCCAGCAGCTTCCTATCCTTGGACAGCGGCGAGCAGTACTTC
NA,TRBV3-1,many,TRBJ2-1,CASSQASTQVQFF,TGTGCCAGCAGCCAAGCATCCACCCAGGTCCAGTTCTTC
NA,TRBV6-2/TRBV6-3,NA,TRBJ2-7,CASGDGLTYEQYF,TGTGCCAGCGGGGACGGATTAACCTACGAGCAGTACTTC
NA,TRBV28,NA,TRBJ1-2,CASVIGGSYGYTF,TGTGCCAGCGTTATCGGGGGCTCCTATGGCTACACCTTC
TRBD2,TRBV20-1,NA,TRBJ2-7,CSSSGISYEQYF,TGCAGTTCCAGCGGGATCTCCTACGAGCAGTACTTC
NA,TRBV12-3/TRBV12-4,many,TRBJ2-5,CASSLTDYQETQYF,TGTGCCAGCAGTTTGACCGATTATCAAGAGACCCAGTACTTC
NA,TRBV5-1,many,TRBJ2-7,CASSFVGAGNEQYF,TGCGCCAGCAGCTTTGTAGGCGCAGGGAACGAGCAGTACTTC
TRBD1,TRBV24-1,many,TRBJ1-1,CATRDNRGKNTEAFF,TGTGCCACCAGGGATAACAGGGGGAAGAACACTGAAGCTTTCTTT
NA,TRBV19,many,TRBJ2-1,CASSMFISSYNEQFF,TGTGCCAGTAGTATGTTCATTAGCTCCTACAATGAGCAGTTCTTC
NA,TRBV20-1,NA,TRBJ2-2,CSDRVVNTRELFF,TGCAGTGATAGAGTGGTGAACACCCGGGAGCTGTTTTTT
NA,TRBV19,NA,TRBJ1-2,CASSIPGGVDYGYTF,TGTGCCAGTAGTATACCGGGGGGGGTTGACTATGGCTACACCTTC
NA,TRBV7-2,NA,TRBJ2-7,CASSLVVYEQYF,TGTGCCAGCAGCTTAGTCGTCTACGAGCAGTACTTC
TRBD2,TRBV6-2/TRBV6-3,NA,TRBJ2-5,CASRGLVVETQYF,TGTGCCAGCAGGGGACTAGTTGTGGAGACCCAGTACTTC
NA,TRBV19,many,TRBJ1-6,CASSDGTWNSPLHF,TGTGCCAGTAGTGACGGGACCTGGAATTCACCCCTCCACTTT
TRBD1,TRBV13,medium-sized,TRBJ2-2,CASSPGQGGTGELFF,TGTGCCAGCAGCCCGGGACAGGGAGGCACCGGGGAGCTGTTTTTT
TRBD1,TRBV2,many,TRBJ1-4,CASGGQGAVSEKLFF,TGTGCCAGCGGCGGACAGGGGGCTGTGAGCGAAAAACTGTTTTTT
TRBD1,TRBV5-1,medium-sized,TRBJ2-2,CASSARQGATGELFF,TGCGCCAGCAGCGCGAGGCAGGGGGCGACCGGGGAGCTGTTTTTT
NA,TRBV6-1,many,TRBJ2-7,CASRQGGEQYF,TGTGCCAGCAGGCAGGGGGGGGAGCAGTACTTC
NA,TRBV20-1,large,TRBJ2-1,CSARDPGPRNEQFF,TGCAGTGCTAGAGACCCGGGGCCGAGAAATGAGCAGTTCTTC
NA,TRBV6-1,NA,TRBJ2-2,CASSPQRTGELFF,TGTGCCAGCAGCCCTCAGAGAACAGGGGAGCTGTTTTTT
NA,TRBV12-3/TRBV12-4,many,TRBJ2-2,CASSPRSAGGTGELFF,TGTGCCAGCAGCCCAAGGTCGGCAGGAGGGACCGGGGAGCTGTTTTTT
NA,TRBV7-2,NA,TRBJ1-2,CASSTRVGYGYTF,TGTGCCAGCAGCACAAGGGTGGGCTATGGCTACACCTTC
NA,TRBV7-2,many,TRBJ1-1,CASSYRDAWGTEAFF,TGTGCCAGCAGCTACAGAGACGCATGGGGCACTGAAGCTTTCTTT